These 6 T cell receptor beta chains share one sample of origin, sequenced in a study of T cell repertoires in cytomegalovirus infection. TCRdb used MiXCR to reprocess the reads, holding one entry per CDR3 protein. Among roughly 120,000 distinct CDR3 sequences, approximately 30% were seen once, and the ten largest hold 58%. These receptors have no known antigen. The sample here was CD8+ T cells from cultured PBMCs, taken from culture after CMV antigen stimulation. The receptors were sampled from a human donor in good health (CMV status not recorded). Some clones in this sample may be carry-over from other donors' samples.

This sequence joins TRBV5-4 and TRBJ2-3; 9 nucleotides line up with TRBD2. This CDR3 spans 16 amino acids. Germline-derived CDR1 and CDR2 are SGHNT and YYREEE (reference sequence). With 5 bases clipped from V and 4 bases from J, the junction kept 11 bases outside the gene matches. Here the CDR3 reads CASRGGLAGPPDTQYF. DNA of the CDR3: TGTGCCAGCAGGGGTGGGCTAGCGGGGCCTCCAGATACGCAGTATTTT. Drawing the rest from reference TRBV5-4 and TRBJ2-3, the complete variable domain is ETGVTQSPTHLIKTRGQQVTLRCSSQSGHNTVSWYQQALGQGPQFIFQYYREEENGRGNFPPRFSGLQFPNYSSELNVNALELDDSALYLCASRGGLAGPPDTQYFGPGTRLTVL.

This clonotype has a count of ten or more. V usage is TRBV7-9 and J usage is TRBJ1-6, with D tentatively TRBD1 (5 bases). V lost 5 bases and J lost 6, with 17 bases in between. Germline V gene lookup returns CDR1 SEHNR and CDR2 FQNEAQ (reference sequence). This CDR3 comprises 16 residues. CDR3 DNA: TGTGCCAGCAGCCACGGGGCAGCATCGTCTAATTCACCCCTCCACTTT. This translates into CASSHGAASSNSPLHF.

The chain carries TRBV6-6 and TRBJ2-7; D is tentatively TRBD1 or TRBD2 (5 bases each). Germline V lookup: CDR1 MNHNY, CDR2 SVGAGI (reference sequence). With 0 bases removed from V and 5 bases from J, the gap between germline ends came to 14 bases. The CDR3 sequence is 15 residues long. CDR3 in amino acids: CASSYSQGPLDEQYF. CDR3 in DNA: TGTGCCAGCAGTTACTCCCAGGGACCATTGGACGAGCAGTACTTC.

The rearrangement links TRBV7-6 to TRBJ1-1; D uncertain. Germline CDR1 and CDR2: SGHVS and FNYEAQ. This CDR3 spans 13 amino acids. Trimming took 5 bases from V and 6 from J, leaving 13 bases between them. The CDR3 bases are TGTGCCAGCAGCCCCGACTCAGGCGCTGAAGCTTTCTTT. Its protein product is CASSPDSGAEAFF.

In its sample, this clonotype was seen a few times. The chain joins TRBV19 to TRBJ2-1; TRBD2 aligns across 8 bases. V lost 6 bases and J lost 8; bases outside the gene matches: 15. The CDR3 loop spans 16 amino acids. The germline gives CDR1 LNHDA, CDR2 SQIVND (reference sequence). Written as DNA, the CDR3 is TGTGCCAGTAGGCGAACCAATCGGGGGGGGGCGTATGAGCAGTTCTTC. Protein sequence: CASRRTNRGGAYEQFF.

The rearrangement uses TRBV7-9 and TRBJ2-2; 7 positions match TRBD1. Germline assignment: CDR1 SEHNR and CDR2 FQNEAQ (reference sequence). CDR3 length: 15 residues. V was clipped by 5 bases and J by 5 bases; unmatched bases: 8. CDR3 residues: CASSPLTGETGELFF. CDR3 coding DNA: TGTGCCAGCAGCCCTCTCACAGGGGAGACCGGGGAGCTGTTTTTT.